This TCR beta chain was profiled in a study of blood T cell repertoires in COVID-19. Background on the study: PBMCs, B-cell-depleted T cells, or T cells provided the cDNA or gDNA that made up the material.

The protocol was immunoSEQ multiplex PCR, while the TCRdb copy is restricted to in-frame clones and leaves out a portion. The top ten hold approximately 4% of the sample, which has around 300,000 clones, around 89% seen once. This CDR3 spans 14 amino acids. V was shortened by 5 bases and J by 1 base, with 13 bases between the two germline ends. Per the germline V gene, CDR1 is GTSNPN and CDR2 is SVGIG (reference sequence). Adults between about 18 and 89 years of age took part from 20 to 25 US areas. Source material: PBMCs or T cells enriched from blood (not recorded which). This chain uses TRBV30 with TRBJ2-3, with TRBD2 as a possible D gene (6 bases). The TCR was taken from a woman between 18 and 29 years old with acute COVID-19. The CDR3 here is CAWGPGDGTDTQYF. CDR3 sequence (DNA): TGTGCCTGGGGACCGGGGGATGGCACAGATACGCAGTATTTT.